This T cell receptor beta chain was recorded in a study of T cells in localized non-small cell lung cancer. Findings and limits, study-wide: Uninvolved adjacent lung showed the highest T cell clonality, exceeding tumor. When the top 100 tumor clones were examined, a median about 60 of them also appeared in the adjacent lung, which was paired and uninvolved.

Assay: immunoSEQ multiplex PCR; the TCRdb copy retains only in-frame clones and omits some. The sample records about 15,000 clones, 85% being singletons. Trimming removed 3 bases at V and 2 bases at J, with 7 bases between. The V gene's germline CDR1 is LNHNV and CDR2 YYDKDF (reference sequence). The CDR3 totals 13 residues. Details on this clone: Its specificity is not known.

This specimen consisted of peripheral blood, obtained before any cancer treatment. The rearrangement links TRBV15 to TRBJ2-5, with D hard to call. This clonotype was sampled from a woman aged 35 to 69 with stage I lung adenocarcinoma. The CDR3 region is CATSRDVQETQYF. The CDR3 nucleotides read TGTGCCACCAGCAGGGACGTGCAAGAGACCCAGTACTTC.